This passage covers 3 T cell receptor beta chains from one sample sequenced in a study of technical replicates of blood from several donors. TCRdb keeps only in-frame clones here, not all; method: immunoSEQ multiplex PCR. The repertoire has over 9,000 clones, 91% of them found once; the top ten carry more than 8%. The sequenced sample was PBMCs. The source of these receptors is a human donor in good health.

This clone was seen once. V gene TRBV7-2 combines with J gene TRBJ2-2; D possibly corresponds to TRBD1 (5 bases). The germline V gene encodes CDR1 SGHTA and CDR2 FQGNSA. The V and J ends lost 4 bases and 5 bases respectively, with 8 bases between them. This CDR3 contains 13 residues. The CDR3 DNA is TGTGCCAGCAGCTCGCAGGGTACCGGGGAGCTGTTTTTT. Its protein product is CASSSQGTGELFF.

V usage is TRBV6-6 and J usage is TRBJ2-3; D ambiguous. Between the trimmed V and J ends, which lost 6 bases and 6 bases, there was a span of 10 bases. The CDR3 has 12 amino acids. CDR1 is MNHNY and CDR2 is SVGAGI in the germline V gene (reference sequence). The CDR3 region has the DNA TGTGCCAGCAGCCCCGGAGCGGATACGCAGTATTTT. Translated: CASSPGADTQYF.

The V and J genes are TRBV25-1 and TRBJ2-5; 7 bases match TRBD2. The CDR3 covers 15 residues. The V and J ends lost 1 base and 4 bases, in that order; junction bases with no gene match: 6. Per the germline V gene, CDR1 is MGHDK and CDR2 is SYGVNS. The CDR3 DNA sequence: TGTGCCAGCAGTGAATTGAGGATAGCGGGAGAGACCCAGTACTTC. Amino acids: CASSELRIAGETQYF.